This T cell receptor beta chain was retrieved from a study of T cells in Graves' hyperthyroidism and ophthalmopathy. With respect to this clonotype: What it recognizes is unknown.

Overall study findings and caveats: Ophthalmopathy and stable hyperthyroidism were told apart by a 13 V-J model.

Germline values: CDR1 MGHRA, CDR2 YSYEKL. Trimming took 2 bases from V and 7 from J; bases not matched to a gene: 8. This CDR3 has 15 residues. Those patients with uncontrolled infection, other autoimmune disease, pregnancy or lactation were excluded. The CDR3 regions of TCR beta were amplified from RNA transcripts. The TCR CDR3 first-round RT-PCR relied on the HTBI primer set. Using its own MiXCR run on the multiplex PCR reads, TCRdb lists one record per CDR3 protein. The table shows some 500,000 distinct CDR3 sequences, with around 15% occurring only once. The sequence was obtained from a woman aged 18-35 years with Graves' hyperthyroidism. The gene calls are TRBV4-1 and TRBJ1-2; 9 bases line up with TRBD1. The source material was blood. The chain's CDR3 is CASSQTGTGTGGYTF. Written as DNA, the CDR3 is TGCGCCAGCAGCCAAACCGGGACAGGGACGGGTGGCTACACCTTC.